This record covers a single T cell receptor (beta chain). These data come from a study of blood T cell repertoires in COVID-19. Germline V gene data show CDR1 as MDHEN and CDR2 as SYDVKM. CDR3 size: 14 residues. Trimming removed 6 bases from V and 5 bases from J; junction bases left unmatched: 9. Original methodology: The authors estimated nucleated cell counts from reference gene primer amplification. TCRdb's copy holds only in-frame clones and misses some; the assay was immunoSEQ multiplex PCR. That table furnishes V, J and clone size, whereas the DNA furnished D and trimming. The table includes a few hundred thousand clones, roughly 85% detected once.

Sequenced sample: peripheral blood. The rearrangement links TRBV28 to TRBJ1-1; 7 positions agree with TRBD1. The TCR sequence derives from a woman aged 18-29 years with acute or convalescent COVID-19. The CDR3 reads CASSVTGDATEAFF. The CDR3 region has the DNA TGTGCCAGCAGCGTCACAGGGGACGCTACTGAAGCTTTCTTT. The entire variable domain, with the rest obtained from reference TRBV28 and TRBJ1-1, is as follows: DVKVTQSSRYLVKRTGEKVFLECVQDMDHENMFWYRQDPGLGLRLIYFSYDVKMKEKGDIPEGYSVSREKKERFSLILESASTNQTSMYLCASSVTGDATEAFFGQGTRLTVV.